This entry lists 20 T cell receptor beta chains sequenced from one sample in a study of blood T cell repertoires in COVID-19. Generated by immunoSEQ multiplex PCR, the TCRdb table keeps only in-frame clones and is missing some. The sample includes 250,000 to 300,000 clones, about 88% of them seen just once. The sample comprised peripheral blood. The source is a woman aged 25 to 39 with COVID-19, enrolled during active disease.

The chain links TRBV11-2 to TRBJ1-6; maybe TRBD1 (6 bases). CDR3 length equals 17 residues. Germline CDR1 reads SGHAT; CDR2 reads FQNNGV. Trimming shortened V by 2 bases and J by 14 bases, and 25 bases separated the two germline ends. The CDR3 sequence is CASSLTMGGGALVALHF. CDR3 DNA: TGTGCCAGCAGCTTAACGATGGGCGGGGGCGCATTAGTAGCCCTCCACTTT.

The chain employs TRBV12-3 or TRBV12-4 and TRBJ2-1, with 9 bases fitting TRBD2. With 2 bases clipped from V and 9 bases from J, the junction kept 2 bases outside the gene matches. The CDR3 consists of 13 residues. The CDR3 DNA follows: TGTGCCAGCAGTTTAATTAGCGGGAGTGAGCAGTTCTTC. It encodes CASSLISGSEQFF.

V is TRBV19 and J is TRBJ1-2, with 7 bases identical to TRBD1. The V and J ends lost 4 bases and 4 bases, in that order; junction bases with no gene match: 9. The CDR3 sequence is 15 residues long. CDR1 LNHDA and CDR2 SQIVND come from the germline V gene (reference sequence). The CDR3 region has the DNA TGTGCCAGTAGTACTCCTTGGGACAGCGGCTATGGCTACACCTTC. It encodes CASSTPWDSGYGYTF.

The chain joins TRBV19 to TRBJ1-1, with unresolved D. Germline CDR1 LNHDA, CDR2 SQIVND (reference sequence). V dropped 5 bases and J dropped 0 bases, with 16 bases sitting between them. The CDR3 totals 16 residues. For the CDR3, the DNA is TGTGCCAGTAGTCCTATATACGAACCGGTGAACACTGAAGCTTTCTTT. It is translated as CASSPIYEPVNTEAFF.

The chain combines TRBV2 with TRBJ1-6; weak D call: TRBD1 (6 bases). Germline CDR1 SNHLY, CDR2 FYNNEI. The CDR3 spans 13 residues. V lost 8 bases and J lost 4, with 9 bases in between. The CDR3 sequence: CASGGQYNSPLHF. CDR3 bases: TGTGCCAGCGGGGGACAATATAATTCACCCCTCCACTTT.

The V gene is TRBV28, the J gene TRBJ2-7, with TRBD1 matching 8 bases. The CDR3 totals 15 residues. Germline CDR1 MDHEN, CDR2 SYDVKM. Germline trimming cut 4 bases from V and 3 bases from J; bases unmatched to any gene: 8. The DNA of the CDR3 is TGTGCCAGCAGTTATGGGACAGGAGGGAACTACGAGCAGTACTTC. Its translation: CASSYGTGGNYEQYF.

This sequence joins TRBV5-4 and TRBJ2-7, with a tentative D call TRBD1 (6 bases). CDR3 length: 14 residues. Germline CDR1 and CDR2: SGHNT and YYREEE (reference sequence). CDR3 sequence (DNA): TGTGTCCAAGCAGCTGGCACAGGGCGATACGAGCAGTACTTC. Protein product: CVQAAGTGRYEQYF.

CDR3 coding DNA: TGCGCCAGCAGCTTCCGGACAGGGGGCCCCTACGAGCAGTACTTC. It is translated as CASSFRTGGPYEQYF. This chain joins TRBV5-1 and TRBJ2-7; 11 nucleotides agree with TRBD1. J lost 2 bases, V lost 2 bases, and 3 bases had no gene match. Germline assignment: CDR1 SGHRS and CDR2 YFSETQ. CDR3 length equals 15 residues.

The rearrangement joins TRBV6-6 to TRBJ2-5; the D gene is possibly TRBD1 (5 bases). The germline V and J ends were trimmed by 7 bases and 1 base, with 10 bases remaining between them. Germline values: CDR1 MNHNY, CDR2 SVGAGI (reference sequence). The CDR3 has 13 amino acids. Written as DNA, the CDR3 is TGTGCCAGCAATAGACAGCCCCAAGAGACCCAGTACTTC. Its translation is CASNRQPQETQYF.

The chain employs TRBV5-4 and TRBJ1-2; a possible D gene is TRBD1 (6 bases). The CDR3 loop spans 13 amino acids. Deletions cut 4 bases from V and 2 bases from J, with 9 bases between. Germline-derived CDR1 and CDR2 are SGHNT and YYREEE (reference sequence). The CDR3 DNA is TGTGCCAGCAGCCGGGACACCAACTATGGCTACACCTTC. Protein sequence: CASSRDTNYGYTF.

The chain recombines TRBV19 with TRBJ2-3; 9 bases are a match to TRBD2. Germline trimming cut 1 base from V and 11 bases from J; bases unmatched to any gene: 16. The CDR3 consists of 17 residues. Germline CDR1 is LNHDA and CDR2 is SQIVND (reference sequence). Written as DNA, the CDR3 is TGTGCCAGTAGTATAGGAGCGGGACTAGCTGTCGGGGTAGGGCAGTATTTT. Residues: CASSIGAGLAVGVGQYF.

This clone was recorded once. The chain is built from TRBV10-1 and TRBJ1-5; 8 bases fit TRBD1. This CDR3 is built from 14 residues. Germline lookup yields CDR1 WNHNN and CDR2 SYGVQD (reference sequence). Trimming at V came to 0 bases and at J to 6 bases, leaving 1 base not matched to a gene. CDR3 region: CASSESDRAQPQHF. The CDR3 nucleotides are TGCGCCAGCAGTGAGTCGGACAGGGCTCAGCCCCAGCATTTT.

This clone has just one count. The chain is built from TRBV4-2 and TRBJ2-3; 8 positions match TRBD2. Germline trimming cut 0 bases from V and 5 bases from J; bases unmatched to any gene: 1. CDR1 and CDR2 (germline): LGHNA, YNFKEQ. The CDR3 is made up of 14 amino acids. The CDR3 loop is CASSQELAGDTQYF. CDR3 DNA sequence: TGTGCCAGCAGCCAAGAGCTAGCGGGAGATACGCAGTATTTT.

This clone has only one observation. In nucleotides, the CDR3 is TGTGCCAGCAGTTACACCGGGACAGGGGATCAGCCCCAGCATTTT. Translation: CASSYTGTGDQPQHF. The chain links TRBV6-5 to TRBJ1-5; 10 nucleotides align to TRBD1. This CDR3 comprises 15 residues. CDR1 MNHEY and CDR2 SVGAGI come from the germline V gene. Unmatched junction bases numbered 3, after V lost 2 bases and J lost 5 bases.

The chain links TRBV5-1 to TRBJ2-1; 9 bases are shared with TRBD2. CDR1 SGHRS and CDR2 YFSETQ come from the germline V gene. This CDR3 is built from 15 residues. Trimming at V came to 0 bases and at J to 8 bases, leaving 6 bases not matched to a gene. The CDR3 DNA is TGCGCCAGCAGCTTGGGCGGGACTAGCAACCATGAGCAGTTCTTC. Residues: CASSLGGTSNHEQFF.

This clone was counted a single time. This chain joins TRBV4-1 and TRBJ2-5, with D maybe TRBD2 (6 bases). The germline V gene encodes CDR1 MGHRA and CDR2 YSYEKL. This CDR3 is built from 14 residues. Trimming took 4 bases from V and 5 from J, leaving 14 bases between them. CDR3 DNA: TGCGCCAGCAGCCCGGGACTGAGTAGCGAGACCCAGTACTTC. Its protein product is CASSPGLSSETQYF.

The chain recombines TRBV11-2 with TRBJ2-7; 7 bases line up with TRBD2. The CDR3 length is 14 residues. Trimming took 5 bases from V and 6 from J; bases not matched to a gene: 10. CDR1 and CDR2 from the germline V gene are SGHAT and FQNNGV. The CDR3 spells CASSLPGGTSEQYF. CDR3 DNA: TGTGCCAGCAGCCTACCGGGAGGTACGAGCGAGCAGTACTTC.

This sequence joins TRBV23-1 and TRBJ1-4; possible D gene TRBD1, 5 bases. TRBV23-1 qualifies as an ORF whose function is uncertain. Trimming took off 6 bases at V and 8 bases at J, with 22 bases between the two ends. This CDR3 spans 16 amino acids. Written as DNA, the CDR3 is TGCGCCAGCAGCCGCCTGGGGACTTTAAGCAAGGAAAAACTGTTTTTT. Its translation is CASSRLGTLSKEKLFF.

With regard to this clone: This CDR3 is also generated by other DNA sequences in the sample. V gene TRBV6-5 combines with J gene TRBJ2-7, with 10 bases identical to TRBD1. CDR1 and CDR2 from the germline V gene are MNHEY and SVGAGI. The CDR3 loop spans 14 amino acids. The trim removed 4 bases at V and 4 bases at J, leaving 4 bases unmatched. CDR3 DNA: TGTGCCAGCAGTTGGGGGGACAGGGGATACGAGCAGTACTTC. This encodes CASSWGDRGYEQYF.

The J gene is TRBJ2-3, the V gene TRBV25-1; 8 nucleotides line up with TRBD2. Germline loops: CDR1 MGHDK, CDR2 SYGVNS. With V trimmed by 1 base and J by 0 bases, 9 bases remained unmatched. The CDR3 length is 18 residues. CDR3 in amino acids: CASSEFRFTSGSTDTQYF. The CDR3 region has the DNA TGTGCCAGCAGTGAATTTAGGTTTACTAGCGGTAGCACAGATACGCAGTATTTT.